This T cell receptor beta chain is from a study of monozygotic twins with inflammatory bowel disease (dated by TCRdb to the late 2010s). For the wider study: The full study comprised 28 monozygotic twin pairs: nine German pairs (four IBD-concordant, five IBD-discordant) and 19 IBD-discordant Danish pairs. Each individual had, on average, about 151 000 unique TCRalpha sequences and 181 000 unique TCRbeta sequences available for analysis. The search for disease-associated traits relied mainly on comparing, within discordant pairs, IBD patients with their genetically identical healthy co-twins. Study-wide conclusions, independent of this receptor: Differing immunosuppressive treatments among patients may have added background noise and inter-individual variability to the repertoires. Repertoire similarity did not differ between concordant and discordant twins, possibly due to limited statistical power. Distinction between different T cell subtypes could not be achieved in the analysis. Compared with healthy twins, IBD patients had fewer clonotypes in common with other individuals, a difference most pronounced in patients showing signs of disease activity. IBD patients had lower TCRbeta repertoire diversity, measured by the inverse Simpson index, than their healthy co-twins. No single strong signal or clonotype linked to IBD turned up in the results, so the idea that one exists was not supported.

From each donor, a 2.5 ml peripheral blood sample was collected into PAXgene tubes and kept at -80 degrees C. Without any T cell sorting, total RNA was extracted from whole blood using the PAXgene blood miRNA kit on an automated QIAcube. Peripheral blood from monozygotic twin pairs concordant or discordant for inflammatory bowel disease was subjected to deep TCRalpha and TCRbeta repertoire profiling with unique molecular barcoding. Smoking habits were recorded for all twin pairs, with individuals classified as current, former or never smokers. The library was produced with 5' RACE. Preparation of each TCR library used approximately 4,000 ng of total RNA. For each sample, cDNA was synthesized in eight separate reactions using SMARTScribe reverse transcriptase. Unique molecular identifiers containing a 6-nucleotide sample barcode were introduced through template switching during cDNA synthesis. TCRalpha and TCRbeta cDNA was amplified by two nested PCRs of approximately 17 and 9 cycles, with bead purification after each PCR. Before amplification, cDNA was treated with uracil DNA-glycosylase and purified using the QIAquick PCR purification kit. The second PCR was the step at which Illumina TruSeq-compatible adapters and sample-specific barcodes were added. Library quality and concentration were assessed using TapeStation and Qubit, and 5 to 6 ng of each library was pooled. Pooled libraries were sequenced on an Illumina HiSeq2500 single-index Rapid Run with 2 x 100 bp reads and custom sequencing primers. As for the original processing: MiGEC version 1.2.6 was used for UMI-based consensus assembly, which corrected PCR and sequencing errors. MiXCR version 2.1.1 was used for V(D)J alignment, clonotype assembly and CDR3 extraction. To normalise gene usage, clonotype sharing and MAIT/NKT TCR abundance, the analysis used the top 1000, 10 000 and 20 000 clonotypes per sample. Diversity was computed as the inverse Simpson index with the vegan R package after downsampling to 27 000 UMIs. Paired Mann-Whitney U tests on discordant twin pairs were used, with Benjamini-Hochberg multiple-testing correction. TCRdb reprocessed the reads and lists each CDR3 protein sequence as a single entry, with no DNA. TCRdb, not the authors, supplied the V and J calls. The sample table includes 300,000 to 400,000 distinct CDR3 sequences. Clones ranked in the top ten supply approximately 2.8% of the sample.

Including cysteine and phenylalanine, the CDR3 has 14 amino acids. DNA is not on record. CDR1 MNHEY and CDR2 SVGEGT were looked up in the germline V gene. In regard to this clonotype: Its antigen is still unknown.

The sequence came from a human donor with ulcerative colitis or Crohn's disease, or a healthy co-twin of an affected twin (not recorded which). Sequencing was performed on blood. The chain employs TRBV6-2 or TRBV6-3 and TRBJ1-2. The CDR3 region reads CASSYDVRNYGYTF.